The next 23 T cell receptor beta chains were all read from a single sample in a study of blood T cell repertoires in COVID-19. Only in-frame clones appear in the TCRdb table, and some are missing; sequencing was by immunoSEQ multiplex PCR. The repertoire includes about half a million clones, 75% to 90% of them detected once, and around 7.9% sits in the top ten. The sequencing sample was made of PBMCs or T cells enriched from blood (not recorded which). The receptors originated from a woman aged 55-75 years who had recovered from COVID-19.

The V call is TRBV4-1, the J call TRBJ2-7; D may be TRBD1 (6 bases). CDR3 length equals 15 residues. CDR1 is MGHRA and CDR2 is YSYEKL in the germline V gene. V was pared by 0 bases and J by 7 bases, with 16 bases between. DNA for the CDR3: TGCGCCAGCAGCCAAGATGGGGGCCGGACCAGGGAGCAGTACTTC. This sequence encodes CASSQDGGRTREQYF.

The chain has TRBV3-1 (or the pseudogene TRBV3-2) and TRBJ1-4; 8 bases agree with TRBD1. The CDR3 has 14 residues. Germline CDR1 reads LGHDT; CDR2 reads YNNKEL (reference sequence). V lost 4 bases, J lost 5 bases, and 3 bases stayed unmatched. The CDR3 is CASSPGTGNEKLFF. In nucleotides, the CDR3 is TGTGCCAGCAGCCCGGGGACAGGCAATGAAAAACTGTTTTTT.

The rearrangement uses TRBV7-9 and TRBJ2-4, with TRBD1 matching over 8 bases. The CDR3 totals 15 residues. Germline V gene sequence: CDR1 SEHNR, CDR2 FQNEAQ (reference sequence). V gave up 4 bases and J gave up 9 bases; unmatched junction bases: 11. Written as DNA, the CDR3 is TGTGCCAGCAGCTCCGGACAGGGTACTTTGAGCATTCAGTACTTC. Protein product: CASSSGQGTLSIQYF. Variable domain in full (rest from reference TRBV7-9 and TRBJ2-4): DTGVSQNPRHKITKRGQNVTFRCDPISEHNRLYWYRQTLGQGPEFLTYFQNEAQLEKSRLLSDRFSAERPKGSFSTLEIQRTEQGDSAMYLCASSSGQGTLSIQYFGAGTRLSVL.

The V and J genes are TRBV19 and TRBJ1-6, with 8 bases fitting TRBD1. The CDR3 consists of 15 residues. V shed 6 bases, J shed 3 bases, and the junction held 4 bases outside the gene matches. Germline V lookup: CDR1 LNHDA, CDR2 SQIVND (reference sequence). In DNA form, the CDR3 reads TGTGCCAGTAGCCAGGGACAGGTCTATAATTCACCCCTCCACTTT. This gives the protein CASSQGQVYNSPLHF.

V gene TRBV25-1 combines with J gene TRBJ2-3; D possibly corresponds to TRBD2 (5 bases). Germline CDR1 reads MGHDK; CDR2 reads SYGVNS. CDR3 length equals 14 residues. V dropped 3 bases and J dropped 6 bases, with 13 bases sitting between them. This CDR3 reads CASSEVTGGDTQYF. CDR3 sequence (DNA): TGTGCCAGCAGTGAGGTGACGGGCGGGGATACGCAGTATTTT.

The gene calls are TRBV4-1 and TRBJ2-7, with D possibly matching TRBD2 (6 bases). This CDR3 has 15 residues. The V and J ends lost 2 bases and 0 bases respectively, with 11 bases between them. Per germline, CDR1 MGHRA and CDR2 YSYEKL. CDR3 nucleotide sequence: TGCGCCAGCAGCCAAACCGCCGGGAGCTCCTACGAGCAGTACTTC. It is translated as CASSQTAGSSYEQYF.

The chain uses TRBV4-1 and TRBJ2-1; 10 bases are a match to TRBD2. V shed 4 bases and J 8 bases; nucleotides not matched to a gene: 11. The CDR3 consists of 16 residues. Germline CDR1 MGHRA, CDR2 YSYEKL. The CDR3 sequence is CASSPAEASGGDEQFF. The CDR3 DNA reads as TGCGCCAGCAGCCCCGCCGAGGCTAGCGGGGGTGATGAGCAGTTCTTC.

This clone was detected a few times. V and J are TRBV5-1 and TRBJ2-7, with 9 bases matching TRBD1. The germline V gene has CDR1 SGHRS and CDR2 YFSETQ. The CDR3 contains 14 residues. V shed 4 bases, J shed 3 bases, and the junction held 5 bases outside the gene matches. As DNA, the CDR3 is TGCGCCAGCAGCCTGCTGACAGGGGGCTACGAGCAGTACTTC. This translates into CASSLLTGGYEQYF.

The rearrangement links TRBV2 to TRBJ1-5; D may be TRBD1 (6 bases). The ends were cut back, 6 bases at V and 0 bases at J, with 12 bases in the middle. The CDR3 has 15 residues. Germline V gene lookup returns CDR1 SNHLY and CDR2 FYNNEI. CDR3 protein: CASSHRTDSNQPQHF. CDR3 coding DNA: TGTGCCAGCAGCCATCGGACAGATAGCAATCAGCCCCAGCATTTT. Together with reference TRBV2 and TRBJ1-5, the CDR3 gives the full variable domain: EPEVTQTPSHQVTQMGQEVILRCVPISNHLYFYWYRQILGQKVEFLVSFYNNEISEKSEIFDDQFSVERPDGSNFTLKIRSTKLEDSAMYFCASSHRTDSNQPQHFGDGTRLSIL.

This chain links TRBV2 with TRBJ1-2; 12 bases fit TRBD1. Trimming cost V 7 bases and J 8 bases; bases outside gene matches: 8. CDR3 length: 14 amino acids. Germline V gene lookup returns CDR1 SNHLY and CDR2 FYNNEI. The CDR3 region is CASMGDRGRGGYTF. CDR3 sequence (DNA): TGTGCCAGCATGGGGGACAGGGGGCGCGGCGGCTACACCTTC.

The chain employs TRBV5-1 and TRBJ2-4, with TRBD1 as a possible D gene (6 bases). V was clipped by 3 bases and J by 0 bases, with 7 bases between them. Germline CDR1 SGHRS, CDR2 YFSETQ. The CDR3 extends over 14 amino acids. Here the CDR3 DNA reads TGCGCCAGCAGCTGGACAGCAGCCAAAAACATTCAGTACTTC. Its translation: CASSWTAAKNIQYF.

The chain carries TRBV5-1 and TRBJ1-6; 10 positions agree with TRBD1. In germline, CDR1 is SGHRS, CDR2 YFSETQ. The CDR3 is 16 residues long. V lost 0 bases and J lost 10; bases outside the gene matches: 7. The CDR3 is CASSLAGDRGTSPLHF. The CDR3 DNA reads TGCGCCAGCAGCTTGGCCGGGGACAGGGGTACATCACCCCTCCACTTT.

V and J are TRBV27 and TRBJ1-4; the D gene is possibly TRBD1 (6 bases). This CDR3 comprises 15 residues. Germline-derived CDR1 and CDR2 are MNHEY and SMNVEV (reference sequence). V lost 5 bases and J lost 8, with 18 bases in between. Here the CDR3 reads CASSRTGIRYEKLFF. CDR3 DNA sequence: TGTGCCAGCAGTAGAACAGGGATCAGATACGAAAAACTGTTTTTT.

The chain employs TRBV24-1 and TRBJ2-1, with D maybe TRBD1 (6 bases). Germline V gene sequence: CDR1 KGHDR, CDR2 SFDVKD. The CDR3 sequence is 17 residues long. V shed 0 bases and J shed 0 bases, with 11 bases lying between them. The DNA of the CDR3 is TGTGCCACCAGTGATTTGGGACAGTCGAGCTCCTACAATGAGCAGTTCTTC. This encodes CATSDLGQSSSYNEQFF.

The CDR3 nucleotides are TGCGCCAGCACCCCTCCCGGGACAGGGGCCTATAATTCACCCCTCCACTTT. This translates into CASTPPGTGAYNSPLHF. The genes are TRBV10-1 and TRBJ1-6; 10 bases fit TRBD1. The CDR3 loop spans 17 amino acids. The trim removed 7 bases at V and 2 bases at J, leaving 8 bases unmatched. Germline-derived CDR1 and CDR2 are WNHNN and SYGVQD (reference sequence).

The rearrangement uses TRBV5-6 and TRBJ2-7, with 10 nucleotides matching TRBD2. This CDR3 contains 16 residues. Germline trimming cut 4 bases from V and 5 bases from J; bases unmatched to any gene: 12. The germline V gene has CDR1 SGHDT and CDR2 YYEEEE. The CDR3: CASSLISSGGQNEQYF. The CDR3 region has the DNA TGTGCCAGCAGCCTGATATCTAGCGGGGGCCAAAACGAGCAGTACTTC.

The chain has TRBV6-2 or TRBV6-3 and TRBJ2-7; 8 bases line up with TRBD2. Trimming cost V 4 bases and J 0 bases; bases outside gene matches: 5. This CDR3 has 15 amino acids. Germline V gives CDR1 MNHEY, CDR2 SVGEGT. The CDR3 here is CASSLVAGRSYEQYF. The CDR3, as DNA: TGTGCCAGCAGTTTGGTAGCGGGGCGCTCCTACGAGCAGTACTTC.

The chain recombines TRBV28 with TRBJ1-1, with D possibly TRBD1 on 6 matching bases. This CDR3 has 14 amino acids. V was cut by 5 bases and J by 0 bases, with 10 bases left in between. The germline gives CDR1 MDHEN, CDR2 SYDVKM. The CDR3 bases are TGTGCCAGCAGTGCGGGGGCTCTGAACACTGAAGCTTTCTTT. This codes for CASSAGALNTEAFF.

V usage is TRBV15 and J usage is TRBJ2-1, with 10 bases lining up with TRBD1. The V and J ends lost 1 base and 4 bases, in that order; junction bases with no gene match: 1. Germline V lookup: CDR1 LNHNV, CDR2 YYDKDF (reference sequence). The CDR3 length is 15 residues. The CDR3 coding sequence is TGTGCCACCAGCAGAGGGGGACAGGGGTACAATGAGCAGTTCTTC. It is translated as CATSRGGQGYNEQFF.

As concerns this clone: Other nucleotide sequences from this sample produce the same CDR3. The V and J genes are TRBV5-1 and TRBJ2-3, with a possible D match to TRBD1 (6 bases). The ends were cut back, 0 bases at V and 0 bases at J, with 8 bases in the middle. This CDR3 is 15 amino acids long. Germline V CDR1 and CDR2: SGHRS, YFSETQ. The CDR3 is CASSLEGGSTDTQYF. DNA of the CDR3: TGCGCCAGCAGCTTGGAAGGGGGTAGCACAGATACGCAGTATTTT.

V usage is TRBV5-7 and J usage is TRBJ1-1, with D possibly being TRBD1 (6 bases). TRBV5-7 belongs to the ORF category, with a function that is uncertain. The CDR3 has 13 amino acids. The V and J ends lost 5 bases and 10 bases respectively, with 18 bases between them. DNA of the CDR3: TGTGCCAGCAGTTCCCGGGACATACACGGAGCTTTCTTT. Protein: CASSSRDIHGAFF.

The chain joins TRBV30 to TRBJ1-2; tentative D call: TRBD1 (5 bases). V dropped 1 base and J dropped 8 bases, with 14 bases sitting between them. CDR1 and CDR2 from the germline V gene are GTSNPN and SVGIG (reference sequence). This CDR3 contains 13 residues. The CDR3 loop is CAWSASAGRGYTF. In DNA form, the CDR3 reads TGTGCCTGGAGTGCCTCAGCGGGGCGGGGCTACACCTTC.

The rearrangement uses TRBV28 and TRBJ2-1; maybe TRBD1 (5 bases). The ends were cut back, 11 bases at V and 5 bases at J, with 10 bases in the middle. The CDR3 runs 11 residues. CDR1 MDHEN and CDR2 SYDVKM come from the germline V gene. The CDR3 bases are TGTGCCCACATGGGGCACAATGAGCAGTTCTTC. It yields the protein CAHMGHNEQFF.